The rows below give T cell receptor beta chains drawn from one sample of a study of blood T cell repertoires in COVID-19. Repertoires were generated with immunoSEQ multiplex PCR, while TCRdb's copy carries only in-frame clones and drops some. The table lists 200,000 to 250,000 clones, roughly nine tenths of them singletons. The sequencing input was PBMCs or T cells enriched from blood (not recorded which). The receptor source for this set is a woman aged 50 to 60 in a cohort exposed to, infected with or recovered from COVID-19 (not recorded which). The CDR3 runs from the conserved cysteine through the conserved F or W. The order of the fields is J gene, V gene, clone size, CDR3 protein. Clone size is given for some rows only: seen once, a few or many times, or a class if the clone is expanded.

TRBJ1-3,TRBV28,-,CASSPPGDAGNTIYF
TRBJ1-1,TRBV6-5,-,CASSRRGLNTEAFF
TRBJ1-1,TRBV5-1,-,CASSYIVDRATEAFF
TRBJ1-2,TRBV12-3/TRBV12-4,-,CASTDGGMYGYTF
TRBJ1-1,TRBV11-3,-,CASSLRDGAEAFF
TRBJ1-1,TRBV6-2/TRBV6-3,-,CASSRATENTEAFF
TRBJ2-5,TRBV19,-,CASSIGGVGGTQYF
TRBJ2-3,TRBV29-1,-,CSVEPRPQRGNTDTQYF
TRBJ1-2,TRBV7-9,once,CASSSLRAVGDSQVNGYTF
TRBJ1-3,TRBV19,once,CASSMRDTSSGNTIYF
TRBJ1-1,TRBV5-1,-,CASSLGHAAFF
TRBJ2-3,TRBV2,-,CASSFDRARTDTQYF
TRBJ1-1,TRBV6-5,-,CASLQGWGTEAFF
TRBJ1-4,TRBV7-2,few,CASSLEGRFEGEKLFF
TRBJ2-3,TRBV30,-,CAWSLLAGGGVTQYF
TRBJ2-7,TRBV28,-,CASSDRGGVYEQYF
TRBJ1-2,TRBV10-3,-,CAIRPRDRAYGYTF
TRBJ2-1,TRBV4-1,-,CASSQDSNEQFF
TRBJ1-1,TRBV11-3,-,CASSQGVNTEAFF
TRBJ1-5,TRBV10-1,-,CASRVGQGGLSRSQPQHF
TRBJ1-2,TRBV18,-,CASSPPAGFYGYTF
TRBJ1-5,TRBV5-6,few,CASSFARGGAGFTTQHF
TRBJ2-1,TRBV7-8,-,CASSTTSGGAFEQFF
TRBJ1-2,TRBV9,-,CASSPTGGRNGYTF
TRBJ2-2,TRBV23-1,-,CASSHPGLRTGELFF
TRBJ2-3,TRBV7-2,-,CASSLHRNTDTQYF
TRBJ1-4,TRBV28,-,CASSPSGSGVEKLFF
TRBJ1-1,TRBV11-2,-,CASSFLAVSNKLNTEAFF
TRBJ1-1,TRBV19,few,CASSIRGTGVGTEAFF
TRBJ2-3,TRBV10-3,-,CAISGQTGSGDTQYF
TRBJ1-1,TRBV12-3/TRBV12-4,-,CASRLDRGPIAFF
TRBJ2-7,TRBV7-2,-,CASSFPDRGLFEQYF
TRBJ1-2,TRBV7-2,once,CASSLPSRQGGYTF
TRBJ2-3,TRBV9,-,CASSPRRGGGAADTQYF
TRBJ2-7,TRBV5-5,-,CASSFPDRAHEQYF
TRBJ2-1,TRBV19,-,CASSMGHLAYNEQFF
TRBJ2-2,TRBV12-1,-,CASSLPHRPKKNNTGELFF
TRBJ2-2,TRBV5-1,-,CASSLAGLPGTSNTGELFF
TRBJ2-2,TRBV11-2,-,CASSQTTGWGPGTGELFF
TRBJ2-2,TRBV5-6,-,CASSSRADLPTGELFF
TRBJ2-5,TRBV6-5,-,CASSSPGLTQETQYF
TRBJ1-1,TRBV7-9,-,CASSTGQGRDTEAFF
TRBJ2-1,TRBV14,-,CASSQASGLGPQFF
TRBJ2-5,TRBV5-1,few,CASSLSSAETQYF
TRBJ2-5,TRBV5-6,-,CASSFPQETQYF
TRBJ2-2,TRBV2,-,CASMTAANTGELFF